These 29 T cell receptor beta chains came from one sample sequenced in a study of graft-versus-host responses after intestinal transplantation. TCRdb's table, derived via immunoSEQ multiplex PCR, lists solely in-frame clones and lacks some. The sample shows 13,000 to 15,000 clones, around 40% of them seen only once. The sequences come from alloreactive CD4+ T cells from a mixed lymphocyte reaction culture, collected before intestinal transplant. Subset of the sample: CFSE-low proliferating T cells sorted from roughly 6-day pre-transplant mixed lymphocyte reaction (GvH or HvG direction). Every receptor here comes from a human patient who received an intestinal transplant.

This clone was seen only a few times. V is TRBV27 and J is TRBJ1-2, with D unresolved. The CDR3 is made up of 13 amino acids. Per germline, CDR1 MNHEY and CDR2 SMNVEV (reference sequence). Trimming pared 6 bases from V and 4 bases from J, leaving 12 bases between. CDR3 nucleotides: TGTGCCAGCAGGGAGGACCCCGCCTATGGCTACACCTTC. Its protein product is CASREDPAYGYTF.

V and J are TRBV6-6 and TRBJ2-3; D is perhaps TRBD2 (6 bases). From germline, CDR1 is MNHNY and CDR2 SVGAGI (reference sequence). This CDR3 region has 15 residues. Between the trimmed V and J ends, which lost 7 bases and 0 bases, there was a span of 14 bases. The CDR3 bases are TGTGCCAGCACTGGGGTCACTAGCAGCACAGATACGCAGTATTTT. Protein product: CASTGVTSSTDTQYF.

CDR3 bases: TGCGCCAGCAGCTTGGCCCCGAGGGTTGCGGGGGCTACAGATACGCAGTATTTT. It specifies CASSLAPRVAGATDTQYF. The chain uses TRBV5-1 and TRBJ2-3; D is perhaps TRBD2 (7 bases). The V end was cut by 0 bases, the J end by 3 bases, with 20 bases between. The CDR3 spans 18 residues. The germline V gene has CDR1 SGHRS and CDR2 YFSETQ.

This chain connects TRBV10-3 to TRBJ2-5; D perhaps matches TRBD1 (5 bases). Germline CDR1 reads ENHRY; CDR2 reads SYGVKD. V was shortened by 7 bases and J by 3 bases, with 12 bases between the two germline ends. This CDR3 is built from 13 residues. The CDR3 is CAIKEAGKETQYF. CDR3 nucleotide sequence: TGTGCCATCAAGGAAGCAGGGAAAGAGACCCAGTACTTC.

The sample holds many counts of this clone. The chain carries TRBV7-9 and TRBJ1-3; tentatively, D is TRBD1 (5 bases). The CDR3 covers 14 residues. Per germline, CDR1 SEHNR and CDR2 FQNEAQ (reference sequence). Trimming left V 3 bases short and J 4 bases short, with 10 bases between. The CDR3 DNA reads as TGTGCCAGCAGCTTTGGGGCAGCGGGAAACACCATATATTTT. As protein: CASSFGAAGNTIYF. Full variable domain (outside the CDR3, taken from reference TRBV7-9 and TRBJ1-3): DTGVSQNPRHKITKRGQNVTFRCDPISEHNRLYWYRQTLGQGPEFLTYFQNEAQLEKSRLLSDRFSAERPKGSFSTLEIQRTEQGDSAMYLCASSFGAAGNTIYFGEGSWLTVV.

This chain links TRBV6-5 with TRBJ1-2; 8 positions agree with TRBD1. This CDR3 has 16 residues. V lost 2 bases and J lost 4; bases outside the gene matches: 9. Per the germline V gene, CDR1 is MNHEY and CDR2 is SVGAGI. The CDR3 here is CASSYLAGGAGYGYTF. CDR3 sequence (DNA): TGTGCCAGCAGTTACCTCGCAGGGGGCGCAGGCTATGGCTACACCTTC.

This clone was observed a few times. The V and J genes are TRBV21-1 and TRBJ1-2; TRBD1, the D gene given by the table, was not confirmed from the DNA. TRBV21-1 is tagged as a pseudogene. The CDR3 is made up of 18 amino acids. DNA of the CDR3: TGTGCCAGCAGCAAAAAGTGGGGTAAGGACAGGGGGGGGTATGGCTACACCTTC. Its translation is CASSKKWGKDRGGYGYTF.

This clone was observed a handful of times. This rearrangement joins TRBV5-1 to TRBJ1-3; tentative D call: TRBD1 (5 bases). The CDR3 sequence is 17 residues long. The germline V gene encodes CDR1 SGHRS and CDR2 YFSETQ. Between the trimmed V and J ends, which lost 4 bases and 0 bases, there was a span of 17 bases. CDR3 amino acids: CASSVSGLSYSGNTIYF. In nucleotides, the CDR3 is TGCGCCAGCAGCGTCTCGGGACTCTCTTACTCTGGAAACACCATATATTTT. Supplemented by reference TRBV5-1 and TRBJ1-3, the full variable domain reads KAGVTQTPRYLIKTRGQQVTLSCSPISGHRSVSWYQQTPGQGLQFLFEYFSETQRNKGNFPGRFSGRQFSNSRSEMNVSTLELGDSALYLCASSVSGLSYSGNTIYFGEGSWLTVV.

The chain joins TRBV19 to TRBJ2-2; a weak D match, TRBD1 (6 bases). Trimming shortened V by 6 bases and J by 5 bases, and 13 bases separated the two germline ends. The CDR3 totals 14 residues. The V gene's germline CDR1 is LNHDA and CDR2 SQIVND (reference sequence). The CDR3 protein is CASRRNRVTGELFF. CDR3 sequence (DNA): TGTGCCAGTAGAAGAAACAGGGTGACCGGGGAGCTGTTTTTT.

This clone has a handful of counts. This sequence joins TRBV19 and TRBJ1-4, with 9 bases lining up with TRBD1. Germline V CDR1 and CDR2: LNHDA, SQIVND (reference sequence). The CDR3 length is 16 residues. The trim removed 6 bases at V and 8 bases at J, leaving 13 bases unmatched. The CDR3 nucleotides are TGTGCCAGTAGCAGGGGATTACAGGGGGCAGGGGAAAAACTGTTTTTT. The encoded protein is CASSRGLQGAGEKLFF.

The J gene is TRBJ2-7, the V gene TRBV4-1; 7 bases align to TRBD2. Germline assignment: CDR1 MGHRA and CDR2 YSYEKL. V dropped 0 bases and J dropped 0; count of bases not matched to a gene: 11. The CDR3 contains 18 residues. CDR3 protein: CASSQDTGGALSSYEQYF. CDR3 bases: TGCGCCAGCAGCCAAGATACGGGGGGAGCTCTCAGCTCCTACGAGCAGTACTTC.

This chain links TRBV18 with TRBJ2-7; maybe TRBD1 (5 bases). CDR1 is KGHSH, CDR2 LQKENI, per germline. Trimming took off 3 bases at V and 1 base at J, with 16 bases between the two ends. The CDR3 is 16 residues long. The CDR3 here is CASSPPPAQGSYEQYF. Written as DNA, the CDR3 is TGTGCCAGCTCACCCCCACCAGCGCAGGGATCCTACGAGCAGTACTTC.

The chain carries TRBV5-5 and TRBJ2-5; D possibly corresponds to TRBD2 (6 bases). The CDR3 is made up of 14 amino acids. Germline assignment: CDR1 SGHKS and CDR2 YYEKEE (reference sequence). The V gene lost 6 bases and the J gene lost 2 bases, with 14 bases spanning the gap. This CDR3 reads CASTLLGTQETQYF. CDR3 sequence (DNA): TGTGCCAGCACCCTCTTAGGGACTCAAGAGACCCAGTACTTC.

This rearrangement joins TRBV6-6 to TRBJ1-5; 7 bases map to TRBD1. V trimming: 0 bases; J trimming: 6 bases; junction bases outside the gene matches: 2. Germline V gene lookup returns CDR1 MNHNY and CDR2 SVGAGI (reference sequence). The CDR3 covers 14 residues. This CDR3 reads CASSYSGGTQPQHF. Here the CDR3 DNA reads TGTGCCAGCAGTTACTCAGGGGGCACTCAGCCCCAGCATTTT.

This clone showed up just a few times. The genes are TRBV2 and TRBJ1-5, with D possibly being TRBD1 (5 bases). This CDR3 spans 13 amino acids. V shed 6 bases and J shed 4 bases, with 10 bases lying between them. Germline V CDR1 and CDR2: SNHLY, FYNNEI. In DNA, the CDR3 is TGTGCCAGCAGAGGGGAAAGTAATCAGCCCCAGCATTTT. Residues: CASRGESNQPQHF.

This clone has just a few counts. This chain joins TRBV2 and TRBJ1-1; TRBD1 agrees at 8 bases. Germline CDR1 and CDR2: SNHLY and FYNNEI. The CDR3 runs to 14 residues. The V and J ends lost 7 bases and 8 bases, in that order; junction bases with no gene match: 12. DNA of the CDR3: TGTGCCAGCATTTACGGGACAGGACGACAAGAAGCTTTCTTT. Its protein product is CASIYGTGRQEAFF.

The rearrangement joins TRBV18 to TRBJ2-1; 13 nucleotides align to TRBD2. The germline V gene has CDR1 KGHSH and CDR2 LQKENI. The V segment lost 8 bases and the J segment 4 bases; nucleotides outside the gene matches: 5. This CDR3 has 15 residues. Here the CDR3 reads CASAGLAGEYNEQFF. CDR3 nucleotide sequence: TGTGCCAGCGCAGGACTAGCGGGGGAGTACAATGAGCAGTTCTTC.

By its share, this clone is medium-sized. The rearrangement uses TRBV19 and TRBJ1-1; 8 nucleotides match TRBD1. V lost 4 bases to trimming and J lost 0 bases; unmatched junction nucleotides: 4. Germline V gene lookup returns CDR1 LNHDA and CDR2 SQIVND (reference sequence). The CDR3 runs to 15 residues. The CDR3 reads CASSRDRSMNTEAFF. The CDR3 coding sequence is TGTGCCAGTAGTAGGGACAGGAGCATGAACACTGAAGCTTTCTTT.

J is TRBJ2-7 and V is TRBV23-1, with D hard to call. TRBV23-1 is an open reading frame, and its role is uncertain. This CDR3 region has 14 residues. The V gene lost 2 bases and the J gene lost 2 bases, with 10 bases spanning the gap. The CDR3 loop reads CASSQRVSTYEQYF. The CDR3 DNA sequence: TGCGCCAGCAGTCAAAGAGTTAGTACCTACGAGCAGTACTTC.

CDR3 bases: TGTGCCAGCAGCTTAAGGACAATCCCCTACGAGCAGTACTTC. It translates to CASSLRTIPYEQYF. The chain has TRBV7-2 and TRBJ2-7; D perhaps matches TRBD1 (5 bases). The CDR3 has 14 amino acids. CDR1 and CDR2 from the germline V gene are SGHTA and FQGNSA. The germline V and J ends were trimmed by 2 bases and 2 bases, with 10 bases remaining between them.

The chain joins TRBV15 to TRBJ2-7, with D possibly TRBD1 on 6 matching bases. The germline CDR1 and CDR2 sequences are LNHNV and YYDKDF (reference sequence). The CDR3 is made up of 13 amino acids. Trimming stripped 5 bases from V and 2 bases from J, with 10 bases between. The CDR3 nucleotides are TGTGCCACCAGCCCCAGGGGTGCCTACGAGCAGTACTTC. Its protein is CATSPRGAYEQYF.

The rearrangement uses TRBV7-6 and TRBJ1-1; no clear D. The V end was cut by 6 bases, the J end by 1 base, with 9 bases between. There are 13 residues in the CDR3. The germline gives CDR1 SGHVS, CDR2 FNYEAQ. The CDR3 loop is CASRLNANTEAFF. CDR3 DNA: TGTGCCAGCAGGCTAAACGCGAACACTGAAGCTTTCTTT.

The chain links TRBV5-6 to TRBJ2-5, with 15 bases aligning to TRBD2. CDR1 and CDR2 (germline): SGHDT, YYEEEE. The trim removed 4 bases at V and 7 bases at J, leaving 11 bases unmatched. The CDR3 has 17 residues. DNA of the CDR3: TGTGCCAGCAGCCTGTGGACTAGCGGGGGGGGATTTCGGACCCAGTACTTC. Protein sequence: CASSLWTSGGGFRTQYF.

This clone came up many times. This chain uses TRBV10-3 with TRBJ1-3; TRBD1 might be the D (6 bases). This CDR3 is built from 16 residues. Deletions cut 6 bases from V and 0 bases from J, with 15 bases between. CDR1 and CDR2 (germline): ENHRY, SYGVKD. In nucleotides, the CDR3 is TGTGCCATCAGAGAACAGGGTGGCGGCTCTGGAAACACCATATATTTT. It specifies CAIREQGGGSGNTIYF.

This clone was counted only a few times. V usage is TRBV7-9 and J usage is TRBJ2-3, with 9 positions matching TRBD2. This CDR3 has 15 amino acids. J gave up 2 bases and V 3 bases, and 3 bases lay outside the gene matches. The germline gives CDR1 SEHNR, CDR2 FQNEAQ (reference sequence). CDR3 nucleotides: TGTGCCAGCAGCTTTAGCGGGGGATCCACAGATACGCAGTATTTT. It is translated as CASSFSGGSTDTQYF.

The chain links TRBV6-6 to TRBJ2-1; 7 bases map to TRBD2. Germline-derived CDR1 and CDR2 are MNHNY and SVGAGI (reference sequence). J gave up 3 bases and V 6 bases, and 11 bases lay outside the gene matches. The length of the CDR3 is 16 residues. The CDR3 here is CASSSPSAGVYNEQFF. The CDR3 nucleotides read TGTGCCAGCAGCTCCCCCTCGGCGGGGGTCTACAATGAGCAGTTCTTC.

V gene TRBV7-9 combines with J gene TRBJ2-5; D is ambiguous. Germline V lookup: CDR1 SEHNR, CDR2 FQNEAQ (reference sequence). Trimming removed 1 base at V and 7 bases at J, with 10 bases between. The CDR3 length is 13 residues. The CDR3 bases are TGTGCCAGCAGCTTAGTCGGTTGGGCGACCCAGTACTTC. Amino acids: CASSLVGWATQYF.

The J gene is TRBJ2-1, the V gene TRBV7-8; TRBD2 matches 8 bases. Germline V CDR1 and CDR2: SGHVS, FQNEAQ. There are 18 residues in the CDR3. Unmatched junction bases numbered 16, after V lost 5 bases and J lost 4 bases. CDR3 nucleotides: TGTGCCAGCAGCCCTCCCGAGGGGTGGCGGGGGGCTTACAATGAGCAGTTCTTC. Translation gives CASSPPEGWRGAYNEQFF.

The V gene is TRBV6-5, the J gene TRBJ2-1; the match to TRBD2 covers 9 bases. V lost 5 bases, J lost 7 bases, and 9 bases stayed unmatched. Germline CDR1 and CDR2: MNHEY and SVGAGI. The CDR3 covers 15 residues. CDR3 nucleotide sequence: TGTGCCAGCAGTCACACGGCGGGGGGGGGAAATGAGCAGTTCTTC. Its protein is CASSHTAGGGNEQFF.